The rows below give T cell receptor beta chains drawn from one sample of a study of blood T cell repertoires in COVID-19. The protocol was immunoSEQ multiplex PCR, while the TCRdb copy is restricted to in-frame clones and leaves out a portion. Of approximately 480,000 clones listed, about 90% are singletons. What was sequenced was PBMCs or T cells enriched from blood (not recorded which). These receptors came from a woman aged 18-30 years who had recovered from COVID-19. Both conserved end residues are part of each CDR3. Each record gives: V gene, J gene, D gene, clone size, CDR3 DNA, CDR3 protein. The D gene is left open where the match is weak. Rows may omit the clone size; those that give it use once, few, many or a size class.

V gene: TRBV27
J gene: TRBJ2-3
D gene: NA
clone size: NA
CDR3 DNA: TGTGCCAGCAGTTTATCGGCCAGGGCAGCAGATACGCAGTATTTT
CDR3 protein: CASSLSARAADTQYF

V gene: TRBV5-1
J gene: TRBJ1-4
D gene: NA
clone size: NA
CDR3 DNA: TGCGCCAGCAGCTGGGCCGACAGGAGCCATGAAAAACTGTTTTTT
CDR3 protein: CASSWADRSHEKLFF

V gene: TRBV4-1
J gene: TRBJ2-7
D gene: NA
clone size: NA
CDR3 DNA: TGCGCCAGCAGCCCATCACCCCAGGGGAGGGGAAACTCCTACGAGCAGTACTTC
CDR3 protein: CASSPSPQGRGNSYEQYF

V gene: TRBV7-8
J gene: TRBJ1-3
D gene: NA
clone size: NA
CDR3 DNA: TGTGCCAGCAGCCAAAGTGGGGGGTCAGCCGGAAACACCATATATTTT
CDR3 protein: CASSQSGGSAGNTIYF

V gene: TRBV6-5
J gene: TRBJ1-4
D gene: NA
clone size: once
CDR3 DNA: TGTGCCAGCCTCGGACAGACAACTAATGAAAAACTGTTTTTT
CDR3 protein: CASLGQTTNEKLFF

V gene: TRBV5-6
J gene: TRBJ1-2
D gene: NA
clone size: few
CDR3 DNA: TGTGCCAGCAGCCCGGAGCCTGCTAACTATGGCTACACCTTC
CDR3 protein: CASSPEPANYGYTF

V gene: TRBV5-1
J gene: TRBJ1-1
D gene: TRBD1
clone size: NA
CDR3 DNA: TGCGCCAGCAGCTGGACAGGCGCCATGAACACTGAAGCTTTCTTT
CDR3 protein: CASSWTGAMNTEAFF

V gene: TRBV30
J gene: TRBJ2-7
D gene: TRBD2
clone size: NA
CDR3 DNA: TGTGCCTGGAGTGTACGTGGGACTAGCGGAAACGAGCAGTACTTC
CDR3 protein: CAWSVRGTSGNEQYF

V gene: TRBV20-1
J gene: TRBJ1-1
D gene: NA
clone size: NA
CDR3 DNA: TGCAGTGCTAGTCGAGTGAACACTGAAGCTTTCTTT
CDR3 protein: CSASRVNTEAFF

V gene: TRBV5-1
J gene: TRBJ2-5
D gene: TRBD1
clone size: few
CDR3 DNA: TGCGCCAGCAGCTGGGGGACAGGGTTCCAAGAGACCCAGTACTTC
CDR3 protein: CASSWGTGFQETQYF

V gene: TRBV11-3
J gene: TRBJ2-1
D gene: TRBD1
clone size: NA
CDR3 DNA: TGTGCCAGCAGCTTAGCAGGGGGACACAATGAGCAGTTCTTC
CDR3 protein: CASSLAGGHNEQFF

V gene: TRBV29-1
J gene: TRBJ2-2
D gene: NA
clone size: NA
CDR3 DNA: TGCAGCGTCCTCAGGGGGGCGAACACCGGGGAGCTGTTTTTT
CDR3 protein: CSVLRGANTGELFF

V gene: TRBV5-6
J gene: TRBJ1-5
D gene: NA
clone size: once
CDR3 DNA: TGTGCCAGCAGCTTTGGTAGGGGTGGGCAGCCCCAGCATTTT
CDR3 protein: CASSFGRGGQPQHF

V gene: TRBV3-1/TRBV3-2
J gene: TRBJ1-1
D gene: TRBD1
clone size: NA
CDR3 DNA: TGTGCCAGCAGCCGCGCGACAGGGCCTAGCGAAGCTTTCTTT
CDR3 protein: CASSRATGPSEAFF

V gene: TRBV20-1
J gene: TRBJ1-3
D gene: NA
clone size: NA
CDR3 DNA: TGCAGTGCTAGTCAGGGAGGACGTTCTGGAAACACCATATATTTT
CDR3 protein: CSASQGGRSGNTIYF

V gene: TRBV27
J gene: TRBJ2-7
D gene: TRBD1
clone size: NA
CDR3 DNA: TGTGCCAGCAGTCCCCGGACAGGGGGCTACGAGCAGTACTTC
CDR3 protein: CASSPRTGGYEQYF

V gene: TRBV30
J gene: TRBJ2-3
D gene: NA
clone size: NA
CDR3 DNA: TGTGCCTGGATTCCACGTGGGCCTTGTAATACGCAGTATTTT
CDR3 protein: CAWIPRGPCNTQYF

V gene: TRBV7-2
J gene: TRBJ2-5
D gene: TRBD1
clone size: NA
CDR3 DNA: TGTGCCAGCAGCCTTGGACAGGGGCCGTACCAAGAGACCCAGTACTTC
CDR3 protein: CASSLGQGPYQETQYF

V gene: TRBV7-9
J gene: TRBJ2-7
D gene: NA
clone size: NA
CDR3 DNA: TGTGCCAGCAGCTCGACTCGAGAGCAGTACTTC
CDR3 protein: CASSSTREQYF

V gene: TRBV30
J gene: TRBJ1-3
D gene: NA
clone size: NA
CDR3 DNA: TGTGCCTGGAGTTTAGGGGGGGCTGGAGGAAACACCATATATTTT
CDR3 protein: CAWSLGGAGGNTIYF

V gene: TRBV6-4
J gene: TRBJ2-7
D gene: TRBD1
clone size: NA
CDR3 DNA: TGTGCCAGCAGTGCCGGGACAGGTCCCTACGAGCAGTACTTC
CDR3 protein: CASSAGTGPYEQYF

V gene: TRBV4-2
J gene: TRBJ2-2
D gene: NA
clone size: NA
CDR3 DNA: TGTGCCAGCAGCCAAGAGGGAGGAGGGATCACCGGGGAGCTGTTTTTT
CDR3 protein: CASSQEGGGITGELFF

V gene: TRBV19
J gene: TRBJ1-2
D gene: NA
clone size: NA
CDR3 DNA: TGTGCCAGTAGTAGGCGGGGGCTCGAGTATGGCTACACCTTC
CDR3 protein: CASSRRGLEYGYTF

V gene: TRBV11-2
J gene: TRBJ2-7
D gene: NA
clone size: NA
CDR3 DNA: TGTGCCAGCAGCCCCTACGACTACGAGCAGTACTTC
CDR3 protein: CASSPYDYEQYF

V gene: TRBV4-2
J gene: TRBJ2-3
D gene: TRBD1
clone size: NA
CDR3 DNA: TGTGCCAGCAGCCAAAGCACAGGGGGGTTCACTAGCACAGATACGCAGTATTTT
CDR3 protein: CASSQSTGGFTSTDTQYF

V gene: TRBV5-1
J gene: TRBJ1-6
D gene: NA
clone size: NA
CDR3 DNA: TGCGCCAGCAGCTTGACGGGGTATAATTCACCCCTCCACTTT
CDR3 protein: CASSLTGYNSPLHF

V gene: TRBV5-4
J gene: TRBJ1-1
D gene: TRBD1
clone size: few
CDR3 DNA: TGTGCCAGCAGCTTGAGTAACAGGGGCCCTTCGGGGACTGAAGCTTTCTTT
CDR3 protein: CASSLSNRGPSGTEAFF

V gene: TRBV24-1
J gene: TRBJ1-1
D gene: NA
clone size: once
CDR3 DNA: TGTGCCACCAAGGGACTCCTGAACACTGAAGCTTTCTTT
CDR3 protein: CATKGLLNTEAFF

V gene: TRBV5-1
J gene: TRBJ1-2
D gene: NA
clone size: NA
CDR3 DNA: TGCGCCAGCAACTTCGGACAGCCCTATGGCTACACCTTC
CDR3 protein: CASNFGQPYGYTF

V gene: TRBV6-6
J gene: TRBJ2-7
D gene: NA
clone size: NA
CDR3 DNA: TGTGCCAGCAGTTACCAGGGCAGGGACTACGAGCAGTACTTC
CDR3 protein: CASSYQGRDYEQYF

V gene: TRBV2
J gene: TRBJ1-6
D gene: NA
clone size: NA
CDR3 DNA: TGTGCCAGCTACAGGGTAGGGTCACCCCTCCACTTT
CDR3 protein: CASYRVGSPLHF

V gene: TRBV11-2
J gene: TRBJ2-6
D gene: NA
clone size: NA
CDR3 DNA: TGTGCCAGCAGCTGGGACTCCCGGGCCAACGTCCTGACTTTC
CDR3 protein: CASSWDSRANVLTF

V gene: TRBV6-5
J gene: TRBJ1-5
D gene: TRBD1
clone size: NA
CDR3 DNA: TGTGCCAGCAGTTACGGGGGACAGGGAAGCAATCAGCCCCAGCATTTT
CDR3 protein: CASSYGGQGSNQPQHF

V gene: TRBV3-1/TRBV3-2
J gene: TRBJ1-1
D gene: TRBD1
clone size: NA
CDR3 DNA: TGTGCCAGCAGACAACGACAGGGGGGGACTGAAGCTTTCTTT
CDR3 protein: CASRQRQGGTEAFF

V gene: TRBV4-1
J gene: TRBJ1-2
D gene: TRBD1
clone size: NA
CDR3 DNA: TGCGCCAGCAGCCAAGAGGGCGACAGGGGCGACTATGGCTACACCTTC
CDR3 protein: CASSQEGDRGDYGYTF

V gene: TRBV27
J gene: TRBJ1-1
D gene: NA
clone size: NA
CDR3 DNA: TGTGCCAGCAGATCCGGGGAGGGCACTGAAGCTTTCTTT
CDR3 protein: CASRSGEGTEAFF

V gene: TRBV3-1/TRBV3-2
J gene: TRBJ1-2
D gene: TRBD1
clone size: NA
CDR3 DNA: TGTGCCAGCAGCCCGGGACAGGCCTATGGCTACACCTTC
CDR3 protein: CASSPGQAYGYTF

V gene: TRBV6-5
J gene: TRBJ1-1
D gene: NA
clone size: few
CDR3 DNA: TGTGCCAGCAGAGCGAGCCAGGGGAACACTGAAGCTTTCTTT
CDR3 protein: CASRASQGNTEAFF

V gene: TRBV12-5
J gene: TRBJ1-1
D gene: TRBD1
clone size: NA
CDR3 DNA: TGTGCTAGTGGTTTAGGTACAGGGGGCACTGAAGCTTTCTTT
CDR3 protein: CASGLGTGGTEAFF

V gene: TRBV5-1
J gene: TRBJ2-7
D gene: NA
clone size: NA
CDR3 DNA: TGCGCCAGCAGCGGTTTACAGGGAGCCTACGAGCAGTACTTC
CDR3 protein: CASSGLQGAYEQYF

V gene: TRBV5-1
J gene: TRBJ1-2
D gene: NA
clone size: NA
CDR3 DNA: TGCGCCAGCAGCTTGGATAGGAGGGACCGTGGCTACACCTTC
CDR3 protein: CASSLDRRDRGYTF

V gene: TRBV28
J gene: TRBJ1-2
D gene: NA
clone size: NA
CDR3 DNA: TGTGCCAGCACTCAAACAGGTGGCTACACCTTC
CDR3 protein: CASTQTGGYTF

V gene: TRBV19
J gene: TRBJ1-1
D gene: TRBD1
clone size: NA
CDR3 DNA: TGTGCCAGTAGCCTACAGGGGGACACTGAAGCTTTCTTT
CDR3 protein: CASSLQGDTEAFF

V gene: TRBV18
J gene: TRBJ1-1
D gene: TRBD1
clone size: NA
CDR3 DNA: TGTGCCAGCTCCCCCTTCGGACAGGGAAGTCGGAACACTGAAGCTTTCTTT
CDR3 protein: CASSPFGQGSRNTEAFF

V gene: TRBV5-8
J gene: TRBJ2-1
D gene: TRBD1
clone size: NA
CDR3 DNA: TGTGCCAGCAGCCCGGACAGGATCTTAAATGAGCAGTTCTTC
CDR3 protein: CASSPDRILNEQFF

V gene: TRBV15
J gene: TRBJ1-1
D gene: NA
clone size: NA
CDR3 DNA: TGTGCCACCAGCAGAGATCTCCAGACTGAAGCTTTCTTT
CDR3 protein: CATSRDLQTEAFF

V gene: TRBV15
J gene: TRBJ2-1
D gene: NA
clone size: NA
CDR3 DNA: TGTGCCACCAGCAGAGTTCGGGGGGCTTCCCCCTACAATGAGCAGTTCTTC
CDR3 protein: CATSRVRGASPYNEQFF

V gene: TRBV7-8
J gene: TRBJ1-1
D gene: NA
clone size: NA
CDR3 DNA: TGTGCCAGCAGCTTAGACAGGTTTTACACTGAAGCTTTCTTT
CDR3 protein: CASSLDRFYTEAFF

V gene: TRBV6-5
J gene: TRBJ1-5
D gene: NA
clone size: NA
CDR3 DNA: TGTGCCAGCAGTTACTCGGGGACAACTCTCCAGCCCCAGCATTTT
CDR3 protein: CASSYSGTTLQPQHF

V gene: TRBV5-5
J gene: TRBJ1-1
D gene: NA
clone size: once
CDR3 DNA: TGTGCCAGCAGTGGTCGGAGGGGAGGGACTGAAGCTTTCTTT
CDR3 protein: CASSGRRGGTEAFF

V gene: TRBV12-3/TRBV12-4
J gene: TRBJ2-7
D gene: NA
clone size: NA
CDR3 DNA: TGTGCCAGTGGAGGAGGGCCCTCCTACGAGCAGTACTTC
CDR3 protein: CASGGGPSYEQYF

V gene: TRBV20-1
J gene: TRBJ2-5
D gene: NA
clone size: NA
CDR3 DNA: TGCAGTGCTAGTGGCGGCGGGGGCTCAGAGACCCAGTACTTC
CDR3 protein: CSASGGGGSETQYF

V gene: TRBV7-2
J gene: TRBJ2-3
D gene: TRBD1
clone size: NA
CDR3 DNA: TGTGCCAGCAGCCTAAGCAGGGGGCAAGATACGCAGTATTTT
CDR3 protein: CASSLSRGQDTQYF

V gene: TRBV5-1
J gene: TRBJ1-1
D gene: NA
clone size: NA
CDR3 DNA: TGCGCCAGCAGCTTCCTGACGTTTGGGAGAGGGAACACTGAAGCTTTCTTT
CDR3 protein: CASSFLTFGRGNTEAFF

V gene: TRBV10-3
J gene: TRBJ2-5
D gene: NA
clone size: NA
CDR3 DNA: TGTGCCATCAGCGACATATTTCAAGAGACCCAGTACTTC
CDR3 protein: CAISDIFQETQYF

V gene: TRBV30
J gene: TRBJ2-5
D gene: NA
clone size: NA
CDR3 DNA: TGTGCCTGGAGTGGGGGGGTAGGAGAGACCCAGTACTTC
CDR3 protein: CAWSGGVGETQYF

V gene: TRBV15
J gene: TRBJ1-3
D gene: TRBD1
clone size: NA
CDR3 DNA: TGTGCCACCAGCAGAGACCCGTCAGGGGGAGGAAACACCATATATTTT
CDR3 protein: CATSRDPSGGGNTIYF

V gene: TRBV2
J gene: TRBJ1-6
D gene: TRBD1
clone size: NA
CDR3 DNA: TGTGCCAGCACCGAAGGGTCTCCGGGACAGGGTAATTCACCCCTCCACTTT
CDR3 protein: CASTEGSPGQGNSPLHF

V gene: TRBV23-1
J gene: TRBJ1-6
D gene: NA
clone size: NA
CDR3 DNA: TGCGCCAGCAGTCAATCGGGGCAGAGGGGGTCACCCCTCCACTTT
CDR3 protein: CASSQSGQRGSPLHF